Included here is one TCR beta chain sequence, with context. The data are from a study of blood T cell repertoires in COVID-19. Study details: Both acute and convalescent COVID-19 samples were obtained from the United States, Italy and Spain.

The CDR3 runs 14 residues. V lost 5 bases and J lost 4; bases outside the gene matches: 6. The germline gives CDR1 MNHEY, CDR2 SVGAGI. Data came from immunoSEQ multiplex PCR; TCRdb stores just in-frame clones and leaves some out. The sample includes approximately 230,000 clones, roughly four fifths of them seen just once. The chain is built from TRBV6-5 and TRBJ1-2; TRBD1 agrees at 8 bases. The specimen was peripheral blood. The sequence was collected from a man at least 80 years old with acute or convalescent COVID-19. Here the CDR3 reads CASSRDRGGYGYTF. DNA for the CDR3: TGTGCCAGCAGTAGAGACAGGGGCGGCTATGGCTACACCTTC.